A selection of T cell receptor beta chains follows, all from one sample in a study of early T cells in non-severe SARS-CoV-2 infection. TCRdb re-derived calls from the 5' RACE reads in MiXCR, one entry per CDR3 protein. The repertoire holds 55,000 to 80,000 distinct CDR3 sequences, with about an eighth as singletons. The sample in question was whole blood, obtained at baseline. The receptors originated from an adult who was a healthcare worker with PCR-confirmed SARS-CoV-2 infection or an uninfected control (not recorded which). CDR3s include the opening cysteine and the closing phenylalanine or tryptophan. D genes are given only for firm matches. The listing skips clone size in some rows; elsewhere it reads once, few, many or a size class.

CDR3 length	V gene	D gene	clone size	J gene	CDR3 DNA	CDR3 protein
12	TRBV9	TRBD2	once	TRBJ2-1	TGTGCCAGCGGGGGACTAGCAGGCGAGCAGTTCTTC	CASGGLAGEQFF
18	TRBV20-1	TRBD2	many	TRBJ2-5	TGCAGTGCTAGAAGGGACACTAGCGGGGGACCGGAGCGAGAGACCCAGTACTTC	CSARRDTSGGPERETQYF
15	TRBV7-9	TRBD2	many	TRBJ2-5	TGTGCCAGCAGCTCCCCAGCGGGAGTGGGCGAGACCCAGTACTTC	CASSSPAGVGETQYF
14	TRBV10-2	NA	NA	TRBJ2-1	TGCGCCAGCATGCTCCCCCCGCCCTTCCATGAGCAGTTCTTC	CASMLPPPFHEQFF
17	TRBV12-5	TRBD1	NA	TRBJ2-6	TGTGCTAGTGAGCCGGGACAGGGTTACTCTGGGGCCAACGTCCTGACTTTC	CASEPGQGYSGANVLTF
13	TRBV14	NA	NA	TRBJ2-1	TGTGCCAGCAGCCAAGATAATGGGGATGAGCAGTTCTTC	CASSQDNGDEQFF
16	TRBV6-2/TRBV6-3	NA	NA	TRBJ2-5	TGTGCCAGCAGTACACCCCACAGGAAGCTCGGCGAGACCCAGTACTTC	CASSTPHRKLGETQYF
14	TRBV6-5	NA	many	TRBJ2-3	TGTGCCAGCAGTTCCCGGGCGAGCACAGATACGCAGTATTTT	CASSSRASTDTQYF
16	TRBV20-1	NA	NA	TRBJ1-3	TGCAGTGCTACGCGCGTCCGGGGGCTGGCTGGAAACACCATATATTTT	CSATRVRGLAGNTIYF
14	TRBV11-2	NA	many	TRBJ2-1	TGTGCCAGCAGCTCCCGACTAGTCGGGCTAGAGCAGTTCTTC	CASSSRLVGLEQFF
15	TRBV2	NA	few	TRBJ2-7	TGTGCCAGCAGTGAACAGGGCAGGGAGTTCTACGAGCAGTACTTC	CASSEQGREFYEQYF
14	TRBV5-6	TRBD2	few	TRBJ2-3	TGTGCCAGCAGTTGGGAGGGAAGCACAGATACGCAGTATTTT	CASSWEGSTDTQYF
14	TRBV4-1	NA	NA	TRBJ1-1	TGCGCCAGCAGCCAGGGACGGATGAACACTGAAGCTTTCTTT	CASSQGRMNTEAFF